This T cell receptor beta chain was found in a study of cytomegalovirus exposure and HLA in healthy donors. Study results and caveats: Looking again later, the authors saw that most CMV-associated TCR beta chains seemed HLA-restricted. In a later analysis, HLA-C alleles had the fewest associated TCRs, DRB1 alleles the most.

PCR employed 60 Vbeta and 13 Jbeta primers. Data came from immunoSEQ multiplex PCR; TCRdb stores just in-frame clones and leaves some out. The sample consists of roughly 250,000 clones, over 70% of them appearing once. Germline V gene sequence: CDR1 MNHNY, CDR2 SVGAGI (reference sequence). Trimming removed 4 bases from V and 0 bases from J, with 13 bases in between. This CDR3 spans 15 amino acids. A remark on this clone: Its antigen is unidentified.

The chain couples TRBV6-6 to TRBJ2-7, with D possibly being TRBD1 (5 bases). The clonotype originates from a girl aged 2-10 years in good health and CMV-seronegative. The sequenced sample was PBMCs. CDR3: CASSLTGAHSYEQYF. CDR3 DNA: TGTGCCAGCAGTTTAACAGGCGCCCACTCCTACGAGCAGTACTTC.